The following is a TCR beta chain sequence with its context. The V segment lost 3 bases and the J segment 10 bases; nucleotides outside the gene matches: 12. The CDR3 consists of 15 residues. Per germline, CDR1 KGHSH and CDR2 LQKENI. The source of the sample is a study of blood T cell repertoires in COVID-19. Method: immunoSEQ multiplex PCR; TCRdb's copy keeps in-frame clones and lacks some. The repertoire holds approximately 100,000 clones, over 75% seen once, with more than 12% in the top ten. The specimen sequenced was peripheral blood. The chain recombines TRBV18 with TRBJ1-5; the match to TRBD1 covers 7 bases. The TCR was taken from a woman between 65 and 79 years old with acute or convalescent COVID-19. In nucleotides, the CDR3 is TGTGCCAGCTCACCGGGGGGACAGCGGCAATCCCCCCAGCATTTT. It specifies CASSPGGQRQSPQHF.